The next 29 T cell receptor beta chains were all read from a single sample in a study of T cells in Graves' hyperthyroidism and ophthalmopathy. RNA transcripts were the template for amplifying TCR beta CDR3 regions. The HTBI primer set served for first-round RT-PCR of the TCR CDR3. TCRdb independently ran MiXCR on the multiplex PCR reads; one entry per CDR3 protein. The sample carries about 640,000 distinct CDR3 sequences, 13% to 15% recorded once. The specimen sequenced was blood. The receptor source for this set is a woman in her fifties or sixties with Graves' ophthalmopathy.

Many counts were recorded for this clonotype. The chain recombines TRBV7-2 with TRBJ1-1, with D possibly being TRBD1 (6 bases). CDR3 size: 14 residues. V gave up 3 bases and J gave up 7 bases, with 15 bases separating them. Germline loops: CDR1 SGHTA, CDR2 FQGNSA. This CDR3 reads CASSLRGGPLEAFF. As DNA, the CDR3 is TGTGCCAGCAGCTTGAGGGGGGGACCGCTTGAAGCTTTCTTT.

To note about this clonotype: A much larger clone is a single base away; this may be a read error. In DNA, the CDR3 is TGTGCCAGCTCACCCGGCAGGAGAAACACCGGGGAGCTGTTTTTT. This gives the protein CASSPGRRNTGELFF. The chain couples TRBV18 to TRBJ2-2; D is ambiguous. The ends were cut back, 3 bases at V and 2 bases at J, with 10 bases in the middle. The CDR3 totals 15 residues. Germline-derived CDR1 and CDR2 are KGHSH and LQKENI.

This chain joins TRBV7-6 and TRBJ2-7; D may match TRBD1 or TRBD2 (5 bases each). The CDR3 runs to 15 residues. V was trimmed by 5 bases and J by 1 base, leaving 15 bases between them. From germline, CDR1 is SGHVS and CDR2 FNYEAQ. CDR3 nucleotides: TGTGCCAGCAGCCCCCCCTCGGGGCGTTCCTACGAGCAGTACTTC. This gives the protein CASSPPSGRSYEQYF. The variable domain in full, completed from reference TRBV7-6 and TRBJ2-7, reads GAGVSQSPRYKVTKRGQDVALRCDPISGHVSLYWYRQALGQGPEFLTYFNYEAQQDKSGLPNDRFSAERPEGSISTLTIQRTEQRDSAMYRCASSPPSGRSYEQYFGPGTRLTVT.

Worth noting for this clonotype: In this CDR3 the conserved last residue, phenylalanine or tryptophan, is missing, so a read error is likely. The chain has TRBV6-2 or TRBV6-3 and TRBJ1-1; a weak D match, TRBD1 (6 bases). Between the trimmed V and J ends, which lost 10 bases and 4 bases, there was a span of 16 bases. Germline CDR1 MNHEY, CDR2 SVGEGT. The CDR3 length is 13 residues. The CDR3 region is CATTNRVGTEAFL. The CDR3 DNA follows: TGTGCCACCACGAACAGGGTCGGCACTGAAGCTTTCCTT.

This chain connects TRBV19 to TRBJ1-5; TRBD1 matches at 7 bases. This CDR3 is 13 amino acids long. Trimming at V came to 7 bases and at J to 7 bases, leaving 7 bases not matched to a gene. From germline, CDR1 is LNHDA and CDR2 SQIVND (reference sequence). CDR3 DNA sequence: TGTGCCAGTACCGACAGGGTAAGACAGCCCCAGCATTTT. Its protein product is CASTDRVRQPQHF.

This clonotype was observed many times. The chain links TRBV20-1 to TRBJ2-1; D remains ambiguous. CDR3 length: 13 residues. Germline CDR1 reads DFQATT; CDR2 reads SNEGSKA (reference sequence). The V gene lost 3 bases and the J gene lost 5 bases, with 11 bases spanning the gap. CDR3 in DNA: TGCAGTGCTAGCCCACTGGGCCACAATGAGCAGTTCTTC. It yields the protein CSASPLGHNEQFF.

In this sample, this clonotype turned up many times. The rearrangement uses TRBV11-1 and TRBJ2-7; D is uncertain. V lost 3 bases to trimming and J lost 1 base, with 13 bases between them. The CDR3 loop spans 15 amino acids. From germline, CDR1 is SGHAT and CDR2 FQDESV (reference sequence). CDR3 loop: CASSFQGGKSYEQYF. CDR3 in DNA: TGTGCCAGCAGCTTTCAAGGCGGTAAATCCTACGAGCAGTACTTC.

Many counts were recorded for this clonotype. The V gene is TRBV5-1, the J gene TRBJ2-5; 13 bases align to TRBD2. This CDR3 region has 18 residues. The germline V gene has CDR1 SGHRS and CDR2 YFSETQ. V lost 4 bases, J lost 5 bases, and 14 bases stayed unmatched. In nucleotides, the CDR3 is TGCGCCAGCAGCAAAAGGTCCGACGGACTAGCGGGAGTGGAGACCCAGTACTTC. It encodes CASSKRSDGLAGVETQYF.

This rearrangement joins TRBV7-9 to TRBJ2-1; tentative D call: TRBD2 (7 bases). V was pared by 4 bases and J by 5 bases, with 18 bases between. This CDR3 is built from 16 residues. Germline CDR1 SEHNR, CDR2 FQNEAQ (reference sequence). CDR3 amino acids: CASSSAGHSRHNEQFF. The CDR3 region has the DNA TGTGCCAGCAGCTCAGCGGGACACTCAAGGCACAATGAGCAGTTCTTC.

This clonotype was observed at least ten times. This chain links TRBV27 with TRBJ2-3; possibly TRBD2 for D (5 bases). CDR3 size: 11 residues. Germline V lookup: CDR1 MNHEY, CDR2 SMNVEV (reference sequence). V was cut by 2 bases and J by 8 bases, with 5 bases left in between. This CDR3 is CASSLEGTQYF. The CDR3 DNA follows: TGTGCCAGCAGTTTAGAGGGTACGCAGTATTTT.

This clonotype came up a few times. The chain has TRBV27 and TRBJ2-1, with 15 bases matching TRBD2. The V segment lost 4 bases and the J segment 4 bases; nucleotides outside the gene matches: 14. Looked up from germline, CDR1 is MNHEY and CDR2 is SMNVEV (reference sequence). The CDR3 length is 20 residues. The CDR3 DNA is TGTGCCAGCAGTTCCGCCGGACTAGCGGGAGGGCCCTCGGCGTACAATGAGCAGTTCTTC. This translates into CASSSAGLAGGPSAYNEQFF.

This chain links TRBV11-3 with TRBJ2-1; 10 nucleotides match TRBD2. Unmatched junction bases numbered 6, after V lost 0 bases and J lost 4 bases. In germline, CDR1 is SGHNT, CDR2 YENEEA. CDR3 length equals 17 residues. In DNA form, the CDR3 reads TGTGCCAGCAGCTTAGATGGGGGACTAGCGAATTACAATGAGCAGTTCTTC. Translating it yields CASSLDGGLANYNEQFF.

This clonotype was detected many times. This chain uses TRBV28 with TRBJ2-2; D is perhaps TRBD1 (6 bases). The CDR3 runs to 14 residues. The ends were cut back, 5 bases at V and 4 bases at J, with 11 bases in the middle. From germline, CDR1 is MDHEN and CDR2 SYDVKM. This CDR3 is CASSTIQGTGELFF. The CDR3 DNA sequence: TGTGCCAGCAGTACAATACAGGGCACCGGGGAGCTGTTTTTT.

Concerning this clonotype: A much larger clone is a single base away; this may be a read error. The CDR3, as DNA: TGTGCCGGCAGACAGACTAGCGGGAGGGAGAATGAGCAGTTCTTC. It codes for CAGRQTSGRENEQFF. The V call is TRBV11-3, the J call TRBJ2-1; TRBD2 aligns across 14 bases. The germline CDR1 and CDR2 sequences are SGHNT and YENEEA. The CDR3 consists of 15 residues.

The V and J genes are TRBV19 and TRBJ2-3; D is uncertain. This CDR3 is built from 14 residues. Deletions cut 3 bases from V and 3 bases from J, with 10 bases between. Germline CDR1 and CDR2: LNHDA and SQIVND (reference sequence). The CDR3 nucleotides are TGTGCCAGTAGTATCGTTGCGACTACAGATACGCAGTATTTT. Translating it yields CASSIVATTDTQYF. Full variable domain (remainder filled in from reference TRBV19 and TRBJ2-3): DGGITQSPKYLFRKEGQNVTLSCEQNLNHDAMYWYRQDPGQGLRLIYYSQIVNDFQKGDIAEGYSVSREKKESFPLTVTSAQKNPTAFYLCASSIVATTDTQYFGPGTRLTVL.

This sequence joins TRBV6-2 or TRBV6-3 and TRBJ2-7; 12 positions match TRBD1. The CDR3 is 14 amino acids. With V trimmed by 7 bases and J by 9 bases, 10 bases remained unmatched. Germline V gene lookup returns CDR1 MNHEY and CDR2 SVGEGT. The CDR3 reads CASKPGQGATGQYF. The CDR3 bases are TGTGCCAGCAAGCCGGGACAGGGGGCTACAGGGCAGTACTTC.

This clonotype was seen at least ten times. The chain employs TRBV9 and TRBJ1-1; 7 bases are a match to TRBD1. CDR1 and CDR2 (germline): SGDLS, YYNGEE. This CDR3 region has 15 residues. Losses at the gene ends were 6 bases for V and 2 bases for J; bases not matched to a gene: 10. CDR3 bases: TGTGCCAGCACCCCCCAGACAGGGATTAACACTGAAGCTTTCTTT. It yields the protein CASTPQTGINTEAFF.

This clonotype was seen many times. The chain has TRBV6-2 or TRBV6-3 and TRBJ2-5, with a weak D call TRBD1 (6 bases). V lost 6 bases and J lost 5, with 16 bases in between. The CDR3 spans 14 residues. CDR1 is MNHEY, CDR2 SVGEGT, per germline. The DNA of the CDR3 is TGTGCCAGCAGCGGTCAGGGGTTTTGGGAGACCCAGTACTTC. Translation gives CASSGQGFWETQYF.

The table lists this clonotype with a few counts. The chain links TRBV7-6 to TRBJ2-1, with 7 bases lining up with TRBD2. Losses at the gene ends were 5 bases for V and 2 bases for J; bases not matched to a gene: 9. CDR3 size: 16 residues. Germline CDR1 reads SGHVS; CDR2 reads FNYEAQ. The CDR3 bases are TGTGCCAGCAGCCGACAACTCGGGAGGACCTACAATGAGCAGTTCTTC. It specifies CASSRQLGRTYNEQFF.

This clonotype occurred many times. This chain connects TRBV20-1 to TRBJ2-1; D is uncertain. Germline CDR1 reads DFQATT; CDR2 reads SNEGSKA (reference sequence). The CDR3 sequence is 13 residues long. Between the trimmed V and J ends, which lost 3 bases and 3 bases, there was a span of 9 bases. CDR3 coding DNA: TGCAGTGCTAGGGACCGTCTCTACAATGAGCAGTTCTTC. It specifies CSARDRLYNEQFF.

In this sample, this clonotype turned up many times. Possible read error: a much larger clone is one base away. The rearrangement joins TRBV11-2 to TRBJ1-1, with TRBD1 matching over 8 bases. The CDR3 length is 14 residues. V shed 5 bases, J shed 1 base, and the junction held 3 bases outside the gene matches. Germline V gene lookup returns CDR1 SGHAT and CDR2 FQNNGV. CDR3 amino acids: CASSPQGANTEAFF. The CDR3 coding sequence is TGTGCCAGCAGCCCCCAGGGGGCGAACACTGAAGCTTTCTTT. The entire variable domain, with the rest obtained from reference TRBV11-2 and TRBJ1-1, is as follows: EAGVAQSPRYKIIEKRQSVAFWCNPISGHATLYWYQQILGQGPKLLIQFQNNGVVDDSQLPKDRFSAERLKGVDSTLKIQPAKLEDSAVYLCASSPQGANTEAFFGQGTRLTVV.

The chain is built from TRBV6-2 or TRBV6-3 and TRBJ1-5; D might be TRBD1 (5 bases). V was pared by 6 bases and J by 6 bases, with 15 bases between. In germline, CDR1 is MNHEY, CDR2 SVGEGT. CDR3 length: 14 residues. The CDR3 nucleotides read TGTGCCAGCAGCCGACGCGGGGGGGGTCAGCCCCAGCATTTT. Protein product: CASSRRGGGQPQHF.

V and J are TRBV19 and TRBJ2-2, with 7 bases fitting TRBD2. The germline CDR1 and CDR2 sequences are LNHDA and SQIVND (reference sequence). The trim removed 6 bases at V and 0 bases at J, leaving 7 bases unmatched. This CDR3 spans 16 amino acids. CDR3 sequence: CASRRASGANTGELFF. CDR3 sequence (DNA): TGTGCCAGTAGGAGGGCCAGCGGGGCGAACACCGGGGAGCTGTTTTTT.

The table lists this clonotype with many counts. The chain has TRBV7-3 and TRBJ2-1, with 11 bases identical to TRBD2. The ends lost 5 bases at V and 2 bases at J; junction bases unmatched: 14. Germline CDR1 and CDR2: SGHTA and FQGTGA. The CDR3 runs to 19 residues. The CDR3 sequence is CASSPTGTSGVRPYNEQFF. The CDR3 coding sequence is TGTGCCAGCAGCCCAACCGGGACTAGCGGAGTTCGCCCCTACAATGAGCAGTTCTTC. Full variable domain (missing parts from reference TRBV7-3 and TRBJ2-1): GAGVSQTPSNKVTEKGKYVELRCDPISGHTALYWYRQSLGQGPEFLIYFQGTGAADDSGLPNDRFFAVRPEGSVSTLKIQRTERGDSAVYLCASSPTGTSGVRPYNEQFFGPGTRLTVL.

A note on this clonotype: One end of the junction does not line up with germline, which may come from a read error. This chain connects TRBV12-3 or TRBV12-4 to TRBJ2-1; 10 nucleotides agree with TRBD2. The CDR3 runs to 18 residues. In nucleotides, the CDR3 is TGTACCAGCAGTTTAGCGCTTTTCACTAGCGGGATTCGGGATGAGCAGTTCTTC. Amino acid sequence: CTSSLALFTSGIRDEQFF.

Of note for this clonotype: A much larger clone differs from this one at a single base, so this may be a read error. The CDR3 ends on some other residue instead of the conserved phenylalanine or tryptophan, so this is likely a read error. The V call is TRBV9, the J call TRBJ2-5; D gene uncertain. The CDR3 spans 12 residues. CDR1 is SGDLS, CDR2 YYNGEE, per germline. Trimming took 4 bases from V and 0 from J, leaving 4 bases between them. The DNA for the CDR3 is TGTGCCAGCAGCCGCAACCAAGAGACCCAGTACCTC. Translation gives CASSRNQETQYL.

The chain recombines TRBV6-1 with TRBJ1-2, with TRBD1 identical over 10 bases. CDR1 is MNHNS, CDR2 SASEGT, per germline. V was clipped by 4 bases and J by 4 bases; unmatched bases: 6. CDR3 length equals 15 residues. CDR3: CASSVRQGAAYGYTF. The CDR3 DNA follows: TGTGCCAGCAGTGTTCGACAGGGGGCCGCCTATGGCTACACCTTC.

There are many counts of this clonotype. The chain links TRBV28 to TRBJ2-5; either TRBD1 or TRBD2 may supply D (5 bases each). Trimming removed 4 bases from V and 2 bases from J, with 11 bases in between. The germline V gene has CDR1 MDHEN and CDR2 SYDVKM. The CDR3 covers 14 residues. The chain's CDR3 is CASSWGTLQETQYF. The CDR3, as DNA: TGTGCCAGCAGTTGGGGGACGCTTCAAGAGACCCAGTACTTC.

This clonotype was counted many times. DNA of the CDR3: TGTGCCAGCAAAAAGGACAGTGGGCCTTGGAATGAGCAGTTCTTC. It encodes CASKKDSGPWNEQFF. This rearrangement joins TRBV19 to TRBJ2-1; tentative D call: TRBD1 (6 bases). The ends were cut back, 9 bases at V and 7 bases at J, with 22 bases in the middle. The germline V gene has CDR1 LNHDA and CDR2 SQIVND (reference sequence). This CDR3 is 15 amino acids long.